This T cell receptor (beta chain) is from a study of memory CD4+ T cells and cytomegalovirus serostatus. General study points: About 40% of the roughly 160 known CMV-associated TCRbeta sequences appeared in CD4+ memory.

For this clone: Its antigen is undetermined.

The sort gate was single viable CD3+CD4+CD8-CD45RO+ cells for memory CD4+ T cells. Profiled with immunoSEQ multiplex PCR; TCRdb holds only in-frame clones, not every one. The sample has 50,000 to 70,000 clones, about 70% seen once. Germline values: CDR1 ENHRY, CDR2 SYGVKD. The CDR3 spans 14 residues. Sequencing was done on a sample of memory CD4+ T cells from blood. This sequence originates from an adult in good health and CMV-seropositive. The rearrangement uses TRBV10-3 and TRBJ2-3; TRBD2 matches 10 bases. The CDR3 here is CGASGTSGTDTQYF. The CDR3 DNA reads TGTGGTGCGTCCGGGACTAGCGGCACAGATACGCAGTATTTT.